This TCR beta chain came from a study of CD8+ T cells in alopecia areata. General study results and limits: Clonality in lesional scalp, especially alopecia totalis/universalis, exceeded that of normal scalp.

The V end lost 2 bases, the J end lost 3 bases, and 10 bases lay between the germline ends. This CDR3 contains 15 residues. The V gene's germline CDR1 is SGHTA and CDR2 FQGTGA. Treatment: oral pan-JAK inhibitor, 5-10 mg twice daily. Alopecia areata patients provided lesional scalp punch biopsies and peripheral blood. A few counts support this clone. Antigen unknown. Possible read error: a much larger clone is one base away. cDNA serving as the sequencing template came from extracted, reverse transcribed RNA. Clones were sequenced by immunoSEQ multiplex PCR, and TCRdb holds only the in-frame ones, with some missing. The data contain some 170,000 clones, less than 75% of them seen just once; the ten biggest clones take up 16%.

V is TRBV7-3 and J is TRBJ2-2; tentatively, D is TRBD2 (6 bases). The source was CD4+ T cells sorted from blood, collected at roughly week 55, from a patient treated with tofacitinib. The clonotype comes from a human donor with alopecia areata. CDR3 in DNA: TGTGCCAGCAGCTTAGGAGGGGTCGACACCGGGGAGCTGTTTTTT. Translation gives CASSLGGVDTGELFF. The full variable domain, in which reference TRBV7-3 and TRBJ2-2 provide the parts outside the CDR3, is GAGVSQTPSNKVTEKGKYVELRCDPISGHTALYWYRQSLGQGPEFLIYFQGTGAADDSGLPNDRFFAVRPEGSVSTLKIQRTERGDSAVYLCASSLGGVDTGELFFGEGSRLTVL.